This T cell receptor (beta chain) appears in the sequencing data of a study of blood T cell repertoires in COVID-19 (dated by TCRdb to the early 2020s). In the study overall: Samples from collaborators originated in the United States, Italy and Spain and spanned both the acute and convalescent phases of COVID-19. The material from the prospective study consisted of cDNA or gDNA derived from T cells, B-cell-depleted T cells, or PBMCs. Subjects who had been exposed to COVID-19, were actively infected with it, or had recovered from it provided the deeply sampled blood TCRbeta repertoires that made up the dataset. The repertoires were made available in a free public database intended to serve as a resource for research on the immune response to SARS-CoV-2. Samples were obtained from the ongoing ImmuneRACE study (first 160 participants) and from over a thousand subjects provided by 6 global collaborators. The sample metadata nearly always contained a de-identified subject ID, COVID-19 status, age in years and sex. Where available, HLA class I and class II types were obtained from metadata supplied by the sample provider rather than from assay-based typing.

General findings and caveats noted by the study authors: How much clinical and demographic metadata was included differed by source and by participant, and the metadata was provided uncurated.

TCRbeta CDR3 regions were amplified from genomic DNA by means of the immunoSEQ Assay, a bias-controlled multiplex PCR. Under the source paper's analysis protocol: Within the assay, amplification of reference gene primers was used to estimate how many nucleated cells each sample contained. Sequence reads were collapsed and filtered to measure the absolute abundance of every unique TCRbeta CDR3 rearrangement. For each sample, productive Simpson clonality was calculated as the square root of Simpson's diversity index over productive rearrangements. What TCRdb holds here is the immuneACCESS table cut down to in-frame rearrangements. Part of the clones is not present; checked against another copy, under half of the missing clones reflect an unresolved V gene, and the others are unexplained. D and trimming were read from the DNA, whereas the V and J calls and clone size are those reported in that table. The sample contains almost 95,000 clones, around nine tenths of them found a single time. Of the sample, around 17% falls within the top ten clones.

In this sample, this clone turned up once. The target of this receptor is not known. Base qualities are not provided; no much larger clone lies one nucleotide away. At one collaborating source in Seattle, patients were enrolled during active infection and were followed longitudinally through the course of disease. The collaborating institutions used their own protocols to collect whole blood in K2EDTA tubes. Collaborator samples were shipped for TCRbeta analysis as frozen whole blood, isolated PBMCs, or DNA extracted from either sample type. Reading from cysteine to phenylalanine, the CDR3 counts 10 amino acids. Only the CDR3 DNA stays, 30 bases, in frame from base 1. V lost 9 bases and J lost 6 bases; the stretch between them is 9 bases long. CDR1 and CDR2 are drawn from the germline V gene: SGHTA, FQGTGA.

The chain is encoded by TRBV7-3 joined to TRBJ2-7; the D gene identity is not certain. The receptor was derived from a woman aged 55 to 70 with COVID-19, enrolled during active disease. The specimen was peripheral blood. The CDR3 is CASITGEQYF. The nucleotide sequence reads as follows: TGTGCCAGTATAACGGGCGAGCAGTACTTC.